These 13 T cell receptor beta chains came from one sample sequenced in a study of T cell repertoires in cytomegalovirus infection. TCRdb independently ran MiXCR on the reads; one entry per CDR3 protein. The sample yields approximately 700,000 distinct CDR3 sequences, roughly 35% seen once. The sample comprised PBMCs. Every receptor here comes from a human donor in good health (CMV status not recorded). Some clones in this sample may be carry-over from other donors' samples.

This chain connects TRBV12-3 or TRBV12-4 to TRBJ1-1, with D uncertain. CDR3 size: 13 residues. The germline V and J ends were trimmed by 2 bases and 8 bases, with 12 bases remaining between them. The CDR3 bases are TGTGCCAGCAGTTTACAAACAAAGACCGAAGCTTTCTTT. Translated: CASSLQTKTEAFF.

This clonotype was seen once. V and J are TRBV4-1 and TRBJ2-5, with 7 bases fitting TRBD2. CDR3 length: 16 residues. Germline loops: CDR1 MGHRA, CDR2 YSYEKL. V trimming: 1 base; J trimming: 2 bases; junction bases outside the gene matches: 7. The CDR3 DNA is TGCGCCAGCAGCCAAGTACCAGCGGGGAGGCAAGAGACCCAGTACTTC. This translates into CASSQVPAGRQETQYF.

The CDR3 region is CASSLQGVTSYNEQFF. In nucleotides, the CDR3 is TGCGCCAGCAGCTTGCAGGGGGTAACGTCCTACAATGAGCAGTTCTTC. This chain joins TRBV5-1 and TRBJ2-1, with 7 bases that match TRBD1. Germline V gives CDR1 SGHRS, CDR2 YFSETQ. The CDR3 runs to 16 residues. The V gene end was trimmed by 1 base and the J gene end by 1 base; junction bases not matched to a gene: 5. Filled out from reference TRBV5-1 and TRBJ2-1, the complete variable domain reads KAGVTQTPRYLIKTRGQQVTLSCSPISGHRSVSWYQQTPGQGLQFLFEYFSETQRNKGNFPGRFSGRQFSNSRSEMNVSTLELGDSALYLCASSLQGVTSYNEQFFGPGTRLTVL.

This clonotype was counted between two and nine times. The CDR3 here is CASRTVQGNEQFF. The CDR3 nucleotides read TGCGCCAGCAGGACCGTTCAGGGCAATGAGCAGTTCTTC. This chain links TRBV5-1 with TRBJ2-1, with D possibly matching TRBD1 (5 bases). Germline V gene data show CDR1 as SGHRS and CDR2 as YFSETQ. Trimming stripped 5 bases from V and 6 bases from J, with 12 bases between. This CDR3 spans 13 amino acids.

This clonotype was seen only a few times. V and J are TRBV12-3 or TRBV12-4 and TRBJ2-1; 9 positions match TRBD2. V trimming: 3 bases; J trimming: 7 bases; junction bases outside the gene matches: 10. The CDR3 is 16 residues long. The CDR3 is CASSFWSGGRANEQFF. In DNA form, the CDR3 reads TGTGCCAGCAGTTTTTGGTCGGGCGGGAGGGCGAATGAGCAGTTCTTC.

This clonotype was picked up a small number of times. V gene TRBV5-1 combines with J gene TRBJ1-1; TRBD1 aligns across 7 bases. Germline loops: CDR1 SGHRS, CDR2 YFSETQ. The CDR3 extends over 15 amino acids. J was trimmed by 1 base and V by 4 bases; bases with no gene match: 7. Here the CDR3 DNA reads TGCGCCAGCAGCCCGTCGACAGGGAGGAACACTGAAGCTTTCTTT. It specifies CASSPSTGRNTEAFF. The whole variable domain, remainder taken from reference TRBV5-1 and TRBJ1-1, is KAGVTQTPRYLIKTRGQQVTLSCSPISGHRSVSWYQQTPGQGLQFLFEYFSETQRNKGNFPGRFSGRQFSNSRSEMNVSTLELGDSALYLCASSPSTGRNTEAFFGQGTRLTVV.

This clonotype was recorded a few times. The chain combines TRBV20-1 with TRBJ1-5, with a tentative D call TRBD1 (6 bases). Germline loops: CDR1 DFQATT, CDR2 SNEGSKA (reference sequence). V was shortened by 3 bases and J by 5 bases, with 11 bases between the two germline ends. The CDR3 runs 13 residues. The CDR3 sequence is CSARNREHQPQHF. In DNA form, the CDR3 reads TGCAGTGCTAGGAACAGGGAGCATCAGCCCCAGCATTTT.

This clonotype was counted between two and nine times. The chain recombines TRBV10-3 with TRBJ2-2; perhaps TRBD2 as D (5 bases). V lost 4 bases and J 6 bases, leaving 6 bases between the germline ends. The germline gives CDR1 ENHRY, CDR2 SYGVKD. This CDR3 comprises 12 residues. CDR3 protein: CAISAGSGELFF. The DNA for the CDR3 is TGTGCCATCAGTGCGGGGTCCGGGGAGCTGTTTTTT.

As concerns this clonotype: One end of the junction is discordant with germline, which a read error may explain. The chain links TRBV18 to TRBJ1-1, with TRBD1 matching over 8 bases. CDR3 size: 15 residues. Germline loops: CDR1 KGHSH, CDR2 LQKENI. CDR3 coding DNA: TGTGCCACCGAACACCGACAGGGGATGAACACTGAAGCTTTATTT. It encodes CATEHRQGMNTEALF.

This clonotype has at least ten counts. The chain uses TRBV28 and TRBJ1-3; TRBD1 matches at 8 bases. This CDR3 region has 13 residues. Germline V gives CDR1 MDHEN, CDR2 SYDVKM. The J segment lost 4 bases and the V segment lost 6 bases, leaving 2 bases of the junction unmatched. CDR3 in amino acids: CASRQGDGNTIYF. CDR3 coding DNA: TGTGCCAGCAGACAGGGGGACGGAAACACCATATATTTT. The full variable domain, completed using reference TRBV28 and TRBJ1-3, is DVKVTQSSRYLVKRTGEKVFLECVQDMDHENMFWYRQDPGLGLRLIYFSYDVKMKEKGDIPEGYSVSREKKERFSLILESASTNQTSMYLCASRQGDGNTIYFGEGSWLTVV.

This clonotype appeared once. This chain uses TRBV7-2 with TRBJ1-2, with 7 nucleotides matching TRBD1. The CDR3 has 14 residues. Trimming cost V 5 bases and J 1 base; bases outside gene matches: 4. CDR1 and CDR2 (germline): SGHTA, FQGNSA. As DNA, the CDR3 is TGTGCCAGCAGCGCGACAGGGCTTAACTATGGCTACACCTTC. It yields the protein CASSATGLNYGYTF.

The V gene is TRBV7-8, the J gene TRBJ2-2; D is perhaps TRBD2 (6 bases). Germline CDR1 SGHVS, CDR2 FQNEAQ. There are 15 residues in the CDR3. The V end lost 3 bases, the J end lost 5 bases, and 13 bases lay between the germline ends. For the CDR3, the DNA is TGTGCCAGCAGCTTCGGACTAAGGTTTACCGGGGAGCTGTTTTTT. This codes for CASSFGLRFTGELFF.

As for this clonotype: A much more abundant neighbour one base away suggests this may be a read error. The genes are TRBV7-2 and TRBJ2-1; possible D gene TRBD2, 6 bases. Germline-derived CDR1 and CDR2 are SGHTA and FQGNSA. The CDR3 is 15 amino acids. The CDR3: CASSLGEVLYNEPFF. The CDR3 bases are TGTGCCAGCAGCTTAGGGGAGGTACTCTACAATGAGCCGTTCTTC.